This T cell receptor beta chain was found in a study of metastatic and nonmetastatic thyroid tumors. Study-level information: Comparison of repertoires was carried out across blood and tumor or nodule tissue from malignant and benign thyroid patients.

Treatment of any kind had been given to no patient before thyroid surgery. CDR1 and CDR2 from the germline V gene are SGHVS and FQNEAQ. V was pared by 5 bases and J by 5 bases, with 4 bases between. This CDR3 has 11 amino acids. There are many counts of this clone. TCRdb reassembled clones from the PCR reads with MiXCR. The table lists tens of thousands of clones, 9.5% to 13% of them singletons. The sequenced sample consisted of blood. This sequence originates from a male donor with papillary thyroid cancer or a benign thyroid nodule (not recorded which). Some clones in this sample may be carry-over from other donors' samples. This rearrangement joins TRBV7-8 to TRBJ2-1, with D unresolved. This chain's CDR3 is CASSRDNEQFF. The CDR3 DNA reads as TGTGCCAGCAGCCGAGACAATGAGCAGTTCTTC.